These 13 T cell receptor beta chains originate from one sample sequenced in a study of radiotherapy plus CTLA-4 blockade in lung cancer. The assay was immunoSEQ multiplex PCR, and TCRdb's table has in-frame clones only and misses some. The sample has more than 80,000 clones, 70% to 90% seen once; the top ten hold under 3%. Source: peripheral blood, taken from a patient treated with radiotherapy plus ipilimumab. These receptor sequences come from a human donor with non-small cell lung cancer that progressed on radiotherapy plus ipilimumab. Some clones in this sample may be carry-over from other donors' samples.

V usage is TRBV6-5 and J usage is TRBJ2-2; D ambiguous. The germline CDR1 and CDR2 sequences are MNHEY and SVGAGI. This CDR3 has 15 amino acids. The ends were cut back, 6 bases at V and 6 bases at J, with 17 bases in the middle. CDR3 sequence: CASSRTSSSAGELFF. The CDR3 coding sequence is TGTGCCAGCAGCCGCACCTCTAGTTCCGCCGGGGAGCTGTTTTTT.

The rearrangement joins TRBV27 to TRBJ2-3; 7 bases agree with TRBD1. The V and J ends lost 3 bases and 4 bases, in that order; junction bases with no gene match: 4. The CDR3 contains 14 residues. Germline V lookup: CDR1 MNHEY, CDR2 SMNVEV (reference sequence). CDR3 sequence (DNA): TGTGCCAGCAGTTTTCTCACAGGGGCAGATACGCAGTATTTT. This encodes CASSFLTGADTQYF.

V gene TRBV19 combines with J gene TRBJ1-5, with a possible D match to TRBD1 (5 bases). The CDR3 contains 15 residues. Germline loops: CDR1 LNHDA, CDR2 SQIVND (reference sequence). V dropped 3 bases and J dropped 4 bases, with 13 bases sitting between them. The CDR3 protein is CASSIDRPTNQPQHF. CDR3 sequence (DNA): TGTGCCAGTAGTATTGACAGACCGACTAATCAGCCCCAGCATTTT.

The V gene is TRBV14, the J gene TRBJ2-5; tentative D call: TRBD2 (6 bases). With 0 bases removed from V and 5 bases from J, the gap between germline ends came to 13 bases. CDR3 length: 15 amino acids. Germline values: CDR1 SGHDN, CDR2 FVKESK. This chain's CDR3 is CASSQDGRDWETQYF. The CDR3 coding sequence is TGTGCCAGCAGCCAAGACGGCAGGGACTGGGAGACCCAGTACTTC. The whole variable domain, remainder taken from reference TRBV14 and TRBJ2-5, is EAGVTQFPSHSVIEKGQTVTLRCDPISGHDNLYWYRRVMGKEIKFLLHFVKESKQDESGMPNNRFLAERTGGTYSTLKVQPAELEDSGVYFCASSQDGRDWETQYFGPGTRLLVL.

CDR3 nucleotide sequence: TGCGCCAGCAGCTTGGGAGGACAGGGGGCCACCGGGGAGCTGTTTTTT. Protein: CASSLGGQGATGELFF. The V call is TRBV5-1, the J call TRBJ2-2; TRBD1 matches 11 bases. The CDR3 spans 16 residues. V lost 0 bases, J lost 4 bases, and 2 bases stayed unmatched. Germline CDR1 is SGHRS and CDR2 is YFSETQ.

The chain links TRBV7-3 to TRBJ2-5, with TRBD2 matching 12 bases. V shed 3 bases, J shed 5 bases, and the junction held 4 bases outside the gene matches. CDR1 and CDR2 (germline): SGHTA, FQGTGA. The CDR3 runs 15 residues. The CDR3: CASSFAGLAGETQYF. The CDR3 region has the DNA TGTGCCAGCAGCTTCGCCGGACTAGCGGGGGAGACCCAGTACTTC.

The CDR3 spells CASSEGTGRYNEQFF. The CDR3 nucleotides are TGTGCCAGCAGCGAAGGGACAGGGCGCTACAATGAGCAGTTCTTC. The chain has TRBV7-3 and TRBJ2-1; 9 nucleotides agree with TRBD1. In germline, CDR1 is SGHTA, CDR2 FQGTGA. V gave up 5 bases and J gave up 3 bases; unmatched junction bases: 5. The CDR3 totals 15 residues.

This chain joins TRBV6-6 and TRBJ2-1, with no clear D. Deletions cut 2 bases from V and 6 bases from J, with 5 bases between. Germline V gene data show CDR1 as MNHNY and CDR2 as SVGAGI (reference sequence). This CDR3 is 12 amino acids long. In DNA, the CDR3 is TGTGCCAGCAGTTACGGAGCCAATGAGCAGTTCTTC. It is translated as CASSYGANEQFF.

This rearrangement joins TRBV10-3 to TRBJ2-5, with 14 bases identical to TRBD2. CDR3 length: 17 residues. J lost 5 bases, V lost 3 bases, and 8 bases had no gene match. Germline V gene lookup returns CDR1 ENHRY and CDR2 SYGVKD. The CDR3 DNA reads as TGTGCCATCAGTGAAATGACTAGCGGGGGGGCTTTCGAGACCCAGTACTTC. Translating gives CAISEMTSGGAFETQYF.

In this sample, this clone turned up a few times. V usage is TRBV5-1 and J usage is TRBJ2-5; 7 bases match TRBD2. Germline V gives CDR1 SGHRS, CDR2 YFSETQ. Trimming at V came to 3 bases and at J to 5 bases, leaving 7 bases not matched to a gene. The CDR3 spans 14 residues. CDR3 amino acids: CASSSGGWGETQYF. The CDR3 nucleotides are TGCGCCAGCAGCTCCGGGGGGTGGGGCGAGACCCAGTACTTC.

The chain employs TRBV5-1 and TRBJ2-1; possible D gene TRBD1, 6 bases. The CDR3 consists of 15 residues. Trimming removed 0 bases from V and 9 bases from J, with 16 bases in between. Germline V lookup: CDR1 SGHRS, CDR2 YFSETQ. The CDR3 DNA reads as TGCGCCAGCAGCTTGGCCGCGCAGGGGTTTGGTGAGCAGTTCTTC. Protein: CASSLAAQGFGEQFF.

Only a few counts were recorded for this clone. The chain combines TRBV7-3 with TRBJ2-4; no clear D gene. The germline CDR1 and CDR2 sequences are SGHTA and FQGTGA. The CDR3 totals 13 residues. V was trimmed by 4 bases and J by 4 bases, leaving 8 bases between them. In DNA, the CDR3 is TGTGCCAGCAGCTCAGACCCGAAAAACATTCAGTACTTC. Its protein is CASSSDPKNIQYF.

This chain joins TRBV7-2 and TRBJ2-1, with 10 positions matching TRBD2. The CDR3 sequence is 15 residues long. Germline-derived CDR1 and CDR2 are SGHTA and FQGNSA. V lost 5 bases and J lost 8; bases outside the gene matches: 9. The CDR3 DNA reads TGTGCCAGCAGCCTTAGCGGGGGGCCAACCTATGAGCAGTTCTTC. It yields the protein CASSLSGGPTYEQFF.